This T cell receptor beta chain was found in a study of T cell repertoires in cytomegalovirus infection. Findings and caveats of the study: In two of eight donors, the top clonotype was HLA-C-restricted CMV-specific.

Germline V lookup: CDR1 SGHRS, CDR2 YFSETQ. There are 15 residues in the CDR3. The V and J ends lost 0 bases and 5 bases respectively, with 15 bases between them. This clonotype was counted a few times. Its antigen is not identified. TCRdb re-derived calls from the reads in MiXCR, one entry per CDR3 protein. The sample consists of 150,000 to 200,000 distinct CDR3 sequences, around 20% of them appearing once. The chain combines TRBV5-1 with TRBJ2-7; possibly TRBD2 for D (6 bases). This TCR was sampled from a human donor in good health (CMV status not recorded). Some clones in this sample may be carry-over from other donors' samples. Sequences were obtained from PBMCs. The CDR3 sequence: CASSLGSGVSDEQYF. The CDR3 DNA is TGCGCCAGCAGCTTGGGTTCGGGGGTATCTGACGAGCAGTACTTC.